The 18 T cell receptor beta chains presented below share a single source sample, sequenced in a study of blood T cell repertoires in COVID-19. Clones were sequenced by immunoSEQ multiplex PCR, and TCRdb holds only the in-frame ones, with some missing. This table holds about 180,000 clones, more than 75% found once. The sample taken for sequencing was peripheral blood. These receptors were collected from a woman aged 45 to 65 with COVID-19, enrolled during active disease.

The chain carries TRBV2 and TRBJ2-7, with D uncertain. V shed 3 bases and J shed 3 bases, with 15 bases lying between them. Germline assignment: CDR1 SNHLY and CDR2 FYNNEI. CDR3 size: 15 residues. The CDR3 DNA sequence: TGTGCCAGCAGTGATCTCACAAAATCGGGCTACGAGCAGTACTTC. Translation gives CASSDLTKSGYEQYF.

The gene calls are TRBV7-9 and TRBJ2-5; TRBD1 aligns across 11 bases. The CDR3 has 17 residues. The junction had 11 bases not matched to a gene; V was cut back by 3 bases and J by 5 bases. Germline V gene sequence: CDR1 SEHNR, CDR2 FQNEAQ (reference sequence). CDR3 nucleotides: TGTGCCAGCAGCTTTGGGCCCTTAGGACAGGGGGCGGAGACCCAGTACTTC. This gives the protein CASSFGPLGQGAETQYF.

This rearrangement joins TRBV2 to TRBJ2-5, with 7 nucleotides matching TRBD1. After removal of 7 bases from V and 1 base from J, the junction contained 6 bases not matched to a gene. This CDR3 has 14 amino acids. Germline CDR1 is SNHLY and CDR2 is FYNNEI. Here the CDR3 reads CASTQGQPQETQYF. The CDR3 bases are TGTGCCAGCACCCAGGGACAGCCCCAAGAGACCCAGTACTTC. Combining the CDR3 with reference TRBV2 and TRBJ2-5 gives the whole variable domain EPEVTQTPSHQVTQMGQEVILRCVPISNHLYFYWYRQILGQKVEFLVSFYNNEISEKSEIFDDQFSVERPDGSNFTLKIRSTKLEDSAMYFCASTQGQPQETQYFGPGTRLLVL.

Comments on this clone: The sample holds other DNA sequences that translate to the same CDR3. The chain joins TRBV3-1 (or the pseudogene TRBV3-2) to TRBJ2-6, with 7 bases aligning to TRBD1. This CDR3 is 17 amino acids long. V shed 1 base, J shed 0 bases, and the junction held 3 bases outside the gene matches. CDR1 and CDR2 from the germline V gene are LGHDT and YNNKEL (reference sequence). The CDR3 sequence is CASSQGQGFSGANVLTF. The CDR3 DNA reads TGTGCCAGCAGCCAAGGACAGGGCTTCTCTGGGGCCAACGTCCTGACTTTC.

The chain is built from TRBV28 and TRBJ2-7; D remains ambiguous. The ends were cut back, 4 bases at V and 3 bases at J, with 13 bases in the middle. The CDR3 contains 14 residues. CDR1 is MDHEN and CDR2 is SYDVKM in the germline V gene. CDR3 amino acids: CASSSHGHNYEQYF. The DNA of the CDR3 is TGTGCCAGCAGTTCCCACGGTCATAACTACGAGCAGTACTTC.

The J gene is TRBJ1-3, the V gene TRBV4-1; D is possibly TRBD1 (5 bases). V was shortened by 0 bases and J by 2 bases, with 14 bases between the two germline ends. This CDR3 comprises 17 residues. CDR1 is MGHRA, CDR2 YSYEKL, per germline. Written as DNA, the CDR3 is TGCGCCAGCAGCCAAGATGAGCAGCGCAGGGCTGGAAACACCATATATTTT. Its protein product is CASSQDEQRRAGNTIYF.

The CDR3 sequence: CASSSNAREINSPLHF. The CDR3 region has the DNA TGTGCCAGCAGCTCAAACGCGCGTGAGATTAATTCACCCCTCCACTTT. The rearrangement links TRBV7-9 to TRBJ1-6, with D hard to call. The V end was cut by 4 bases, the J end by 6 bases, with 16 bases between. The CDR3 loop spans 16 amino acids. Germline V gene sequence: CDR1 SEHNR, CDR2 FQNEAQ (reference sequence).

This clone was recorded only once. The V and J genes are TRBV6-4 and TRBJ2-2; tentatively, D is TRBD1 (6 bases). The CDR3 extends over 14 amino acids. The ends were cut back, 5 bases at V and 1 base at J, with 8 bases in the middle. Germline CDR1 reads MRHNA; CDR2 reads SNTAGT. For the CDR3, the DNA is TGTGCCAGCAGTCGACAGGAGAACACCGGGGAGCTGTTTTTT. The encoded protein is CASSRQENTGELFF.

The chain recombines TRBV7-2 with TRBJ2-2; TRBD2 aligns across 11 bases. Germline loops: CDR1 SGHTA, CDR2 FQGNSA. The CDR3 is 15 amino acids. Trimming removed 5 bases from V and 6 bases from J; junction bases left unmatched: 5. The CDR3 spells CASSLSGGAPGELFF. The CDR3 DNA reads as TGTGCCAGCAGCCTTAGCGGGGGGGCGCCCGGGGAGCTGTTTTTT.

The chain's CDR3 is CASSQGIGDFSNQPQHF. DNA for the CDR3: TGCGCCAGCAGCCAAGGTATAGGGGATTTCAGCAATCAGCCCCAGCATTTT. The gene calls are TRBV4-3 and TRBJ1-5; tentatively, D is TRBD1 (5 bases). Germline V gene data show CDR1 as LGHNA and CDR2 as YSLEER. The CDR3 has 17 residues. V was trimmed by 1 base and J by 1 base, leaving 14 bases between them.

The V call is TRBV6-5, the J call TRBJ2-2, with 7 bases lining up with TRBD1. The CDR3 has 14 residues. CDR1 is MNHEY, CDR2 SVGAGI, per germline. J lost 5 bases, V lost 6 bases, and 6 bases had no gene match. CDR3 protein: CASSKGAWTGELFF. The CDR3 DNA reads as TGTGCCAGCAGCAAGGGGGCATGGACCGGGGAGCTGTTTTTT.

The gene calls are TRBV18 and TRBJ1-1; possibly TRBD1 for D (5 bases). Deletions cut 0 bases from V and 9 bases from J, with 8 bases between. The germline V gene has CDR1 KGHSH and CDR2 LQKENI. This CDR3 has 12 amino acids. CDR3 sequence reads: CASSPPPGQAFF. In DNA, the CDR3 is TGTGCCAGCTCACCACCGCCAGGGCAAGCTTTCTTT.

J is TRBJ2-7 and V is TRBV6-5, with a tentative D call TRBD2 (6 bases). Trimming took off 4 bases at V and 6 bases at J, with 13 bases between the two ends. The CDR3 covers 13 residues. CDR1 MNHEY and CDR2 SVGAGI come from the germline V gene. The DNA of the CDR3 is TGTGCCAGCAGTTGGACTAAGGGTGGCGAGCAGTACTTC. Protein product: CASSWTKGGEQYF.

The V and J genes are TRBV6-1 and TRBJ1-4, with D possibly being TRBD1 (6 bases). Germline V lookup: CDR1 MNHNS, CDR2 SASEGT. Trimming pared 3 bases from V and 3 bases from J, leaving 11 bases between. There are 15 residues in the CDR3. CDR3 DNA: TGTGCCAGCAGTGAGCAACAGGGTCCTAATGAAAAACTGTTTTTT. It codes for CASSEQQGPNEKLFF.

This clone appeared a few times. This chain links TRBV7-6 with TRBJ2-5, with 7 bases identical to TRBD2. J lost 0 bases, V lost 4 bases, and 14 bases had no gene match. The CDR3 sequence is 18 residues long. The germline CDR1 and CDR2 sequences are SGHVS and FNYEAQ. CDR3 in DNA: TGTGCCAGCAGCTCCCAGTACGACAAGCGGGGTGACCAAGAGACCCAGTACTTC. As protein: CASSSQYDKRGDQETQYF.

The chain employs TRBV4-2 and TRBJ2-2, with TRBD2 as a possible D gene (6 bases). CDR1 and CDR2 from the germline V gene are LGHNA and YNFKEQ. Trimming took off 0 bases at V and 7 bases at J, with 12 bases between the two ends. The CDR3 is 15 amino acids. The CDR3 region is CASSQDDRGNGELFF. The CDR3 DNA sequence: TGTGCCAGCAGCCAAGATGACCGGGGGAACGGGGAGCTGTTTTTT.

The chain carries TRBV19 and TRBJ1-5, with 8 bases that match TRBD1. CDR1 is LNHDA and CDR2 is SQIVND in the germline V gene (reference sequence). The CDR3 totals 13 residues. V lost 5 bases and J lost 6; bases outside the gene matches: 3. CDR3 nucleotide sequence: TGTGCCAGTAGTGTACAGGGGGGTCAGCCCCAGCATTTT. It yields the protein CASSVQGGQPQHF.

As regards this clone: The junction differs from germline at one of its ends, possibly a read error. In the same sample, other DNA sequences code for this CDR3. This sequence joins TRBV6-5 and TRBJ2-1; TRBD2 matches at 7 bases. Germline V gene lookup returns CDR1 MNHEY and CDR2 SVGAGI. CDR3 length: 14 amino acids. Here the CDR3 DNA reads TGTGCCAGCAGTTACTCGCGGGGGTACAATGAACAGTTCTTC. It yields the protein CASSYSRGYNEQFF.